This T cell receptor beta chain appears in the sequencing data of a study of OX40 agonist ivuxolimab in advanced cancers. This CDR3 has 13 amino acids. V shed 4 bases and J 6 bases; nucleotides not matched to a gene: 6. Germline assignment: CDR1 SGHNT and CDR2 YYREEE (reference sequence). Data came from immunoSEQ multiplex PCR; TCRdb stores just in-frame clones and leaves some out. The data contain thousands of clones, over 60% of them seen just once; the ten biggest clones take up around two fifths. Overall study results and limits: Also showing low normalized T-cell clonal expansion were some of the nonresponders.

This clone occurred once. Its antigen remains unknown. The chain recombines TRBV5-4 with TRBJ1-1; 7 nucleotides match TRBD1. The receptor's source is an adult with an advanced solid tumor such as melanoma, head and neck, liver or kidney cancer. Sample: CD4+ or CD8+ T cells sorted from blood, taken in a trial of the OX40 agonist ivuxolimab. The CDR3 loop reads CASSHQGGAEAFF. The DNA of the CDR3 is TGTGCCAGCAGCCACCAGGGGGGAGCTGAAGCTTTCTTT.